These 25 T cell receptor beta chains came from one sample sequenced in a study of early T cells in non-severe SARS-CoV-2 infection. MiXCR was run by TCRdb on the 5' RACE reads, yielding one entry per CDR3 protein. The sample contains more than 80,000 distinct CDR3 sequences, 9.5% to 11% of which appear only once. The material sequenced was whole blood. Source of these receptors: an adult who was a healthcare worker with PCR-confirmed SARS-CoV-2 infection or an uninfected control (not recorded which).

The rearrangement uses TRBV19 and TRBJ2-1, with D unresolved. V dropped 4 bases and J dropped 1 base, with 11 bases sitting between them. CDR1 and CDR2 (germline): LNHDA, SQIVND (reference sequence). The CDR3 totals 15 residues. The CDR3 here is CASSTFGVSYNEQFF. In DNA, the CDR3 is TGTGCCAGTAGTACCTTTGGGGTATCCTACAATGAGCAGTTCTTC.

This clonotype was found a few times. The chain recombines TRBV4-2 with TRBJ1-6; tentatively, D is TRBD1 (6 bases). This CDR3 comprises 19 residues. V lost 0 bases to trimming and J lost 0 bases, with 15 bases between them. Germline assignment: CDR1 LGHNA and CDR2 YNFKEQ. The CDR3 region is CASSQDGTTQSSYNSPLHF. The DNA for the CDR3 is TGTGCCAGCAGCCAAGATGGGACAACTCAGAGCTCCTATAATTCACCCCTCCACTTT.

This clonotype was counted many times. The chain is built from TRBV15 and TRBJ1-2; the D is unclear. Between the trimmed V and J ends, which lost 0 bases and 4 bases, there was a span of 12 bases. CDR1 and CDR2 from the germline V gene are LNHNV and YYDKDF (reference sequence). The length of the CDR3 is 15 residues. The CDR3 here is CATSRDNVGRYGYTF. The CDR3 nucleotides are TGTGCCACCAGCAGAGATAACGTAGGGCGCTATGGCTACACCTTC.

This chain uses TRBV6-2 or TRBV6-3 with TRBJ2-2, with D tentatively TRBD2 (6 bases). Germline V lookup: CDR1 MNHEY, CDR2 SVGEGT. V was pared by 7 bases and J by 0 bases, with 27 bases between. CDR3 length equals 20 residues. The CDR3 sequence is CASTQETGGILIPNTGELFF. CDR3 nucleotides: TGTGCCAGCACCCAGGAGACTGGCGGGATTCTAATCCCGAACACCGGGGAGCTGTTTTTT.

This clonotype was seen a handful of times. The J gene is TRBJ1-6, the V gene TRBV11-2; the D gene is possibly TRBD1 (6 bases). Per the germline V gene, CDR1 is SGHAT and CDR2 is FQNNGV. The CDR3 has 14 residues. Trimming took off 5 bases at V and 6 bases at J, with 11 bases between the two ends. The CDR3 is CASSPRGANSPLHF. The DNA for the CDR3 is TGTGCCAGCAGCCCGAGGGGGGCTAATTCACCCCTCCACTTT.

This clonotype appeared many times. One junction end disagrees with the germline gene, perhaps due to a read error. This chain uses TRBV5-5 with TRBJ2-1, with 15 bases aligning to TRBD2. CDR3 length: 17 residues. Germline loops: CDR1 SGHKS, CDR2 YYEKEE (reference sequence). CDR3: CASSSRTSGRAYDEQFF. Written as DNA, the CDR3 is TGTGCCAGCAGCTCCCGGACTAGCGGGAGGGCCTACGATGAGCAGTTCTTC.

This clonotype was picked up many times. The rearrangement links TRBV2 to TRBJ2-7; D not certain. Germline-derived CDR1 and CDR2 are SNHLY and FYNNEI. CDR3 size: 13 residues. V was trimmed by 3 bases and J by 2 bases, leaving 8 bases between them. The CDR3 nucleotides read TGTGCCAGCAGTGATGGTGGAGCCTACGAGCAGTACTTC. Translation gives CASSDGGAYEQYF.

This clonotype was observed many times. The CDR3 nucleotides are TGTGCCAGCAGTGATGACCAATTCAAAAACATTCAGTACTTC. It encodes CASSDDQFKNIQYF. The gene calls are TRBV2 and TRBJ2-4, with unresolved D. Looked up from germline, CDR1 is SNHLY and CDR2 is FYNNEI. The CDR3 has 14 amino acids. The ends were cut back, 3 bases at V and 3 bases at J, with 9 bases in the middle.

At least ten counts were recorded for this clonotype. The rearrangement uses TRBV20-1 and TRBJ2-7; D perhaps matches TRBD1 (5 bases). The CDR3 covers 12 residues. Germline CDR1 DFQATT, CDR2 SNEGSKA (reference sequence). The V end was cut by 3 bases, the J end by 5 bases, with 11 bases between. The CDR3 sequence is CSASIFRDEQYF. DNA of the CDR3: TGCAGTGCTAGTATTTTCAGGGACGAGCAGTACTTC.

V usage is TRBV4-2 and J usage is TRBJ2-7, with D perhaps TRBD1 (5 bases). Germline V lookup: CDR1 LGHNA, CDR2 YNFKEQ. The CDR3 spans 14 residues. V was trimmed by 3 bases and J by 1 base, leaving 10 bases between them. CDR3 in DNA: TGTGCCAGCAGCCATGACAGTCATTCCTACGAGCAGTACTTC. This sequence encodes CASSHDSHSYEQYF.

The chain has TRBV30 and TRBJ2-5; D gene ambiguous. Trimming removed 5 bases at V and 5 bases at J, with 15 bases between. CDR1 is GTSNPN and CDR2 is SVGIG in the germline V gene (reference sequence). This CDR3 has 13 residues. The CDR3: CAWSVNPAETQYF. In nucleotides, the CDR3 is TGTGCCTGGTCTGTAAACCCTGCCGAGACCCAGTACTTC.

This clonotype was detected ten times or more. J is TRBJ2-5 and V is TRBV7-2; a possible D gene is TRBD2 (5 bases). Trimming removed 1 base at V and 7 bases at J, with 13 bases between. CDR1 is SGHTA, CDR2 FQGNSA, per germline. The CDR3 is 14 residues long. The CDR3 DNA sequence: TGTGCCAGCAGCTTAGGTGGCGGCGGGCGGACCCAGTACTTC. Translating gives CASSLGGGGRTQYF.

The chain carries TRBV7-9 and TRBJ1-2; D ambiguous. The length of the CDR3 is 15 residues. Trimming pared 1 base from V and 5 bases from J, leaving 14 bases between. The germline CDR1 and CDR2 sequences are SEHNR and FQNEAQ (reference sequence). This CDR3 reads CASSLGGSLPYGYTF. The DNA for the CDR3 is TGTGCCAGCAGCTTAGGCGGCAGTCTTCCTTATGGCTACACCTTC.

This clonotype was observed a few times. J is TRBJ1-1 and V is TRBV20-1; 8 bases map to TRBD1. V was clipped by 2 bases and J by 7 bases; unmatched bases: 9. Germline CDR1 reads DFQATT; CDR2 reads SNEGSKA (reference sequence). The CDR3 is 14 amino acids. In nucleotides, the CDR3 is TGCAGTGCTAGATCAGAGGGACAGGAAATTGAAGCTTTCTTT. Its translation is CSARSEGQEIEAFF.

This clonotype has only a few counts. The genes are TRBV28 and TRBJ2-2; D not resolved. V was cut by 3 bases and J by 6 bases, with 5 bases left in between. The germline CDR1 and CDR2 sequences are MDHEN and SYDVKM. This CDR3 is built from 12 residues. As DNA, the CDR3 is TGTGCCAGCAGTTTCAGATCCGGGGAGCTGTTTTTT. Translated, it gives CASSFRSGELFF.

There are many counts of this clonotype. V is TRBV5-4 and J is TRBJ2-3, with 11 bases identical to TRBD2. Germline loops: CDR1 SGHNT, CDR2 YYREEE (reference sequence). Unmatched junction bases numbered 12, after V lost 4 bases and J lost 5 bases. CDR3 length equals 17 residues. The CDR3 bases are TGTGCCAGCAGCCCGGGTGGCCTAGCGGGAGGCATAGATACGCAGTATTTT. It is translated as CASSPGGLAGGIDTQYF.

This clonotype came up a few times. The V and J genes are TRBV27 and TRBJ1-2; 7 nucleotides line up with TRBD1. The J segment lost 8 bases and the V segment lost 4 bases, leaving 13 bases of the junction unmatched. The CDR3 runs 15 residues. CDR1 and CDR2 from the germline V gene are MNHEY and SMNVEV (reference sequence). CDR3 in amino acids: CASSSPSTGAAGYTF. In DNA form, the CDR3 reads TGTGCCAGCAGTTCTCCTTCTACAGGGGCGGCCGGCTACACCTTC.

This clonotype was seen a handful of times. The chain is built from TRBV20-1 and TRBJ2-3; tentatively, D is TRBD2 (6 bases). V lost 6 bases, J lost 6 bases, and 19 bases lay in between. Germline V lookup: CDR1 DFQATT, CDR2 SNEGSKA (reference sequence). The CDR3 is 14 residues long. CDR3 nucleotide sequence: TGCAGTGCCAGTGGCGGGGCGGCAAAGGATACGCAGTATTTT. Its translation: CSASGGAAKDTQYF.

This clonotype occurred many times. This sequence joins TRBV5-1 and TRBJ2-1, with 9 nucleotides matching TRBD1. The germline CDR1 and CDR2 sequences are SGHRS and YFSETQ. With V trimmed by 0 bases and J by 5 bases, 6 bases remained unmatched. The CDR3 contains 16 residues. The CDR3 spells CASSLEGTGPHNEQFF. The CDR3 DNA sequence: TGCGCCAGCAGCTTGGAAGGGACAGGGCCTCACAATGAGCAGTTCTTC.

This clonotype was seen at least ten times. The J gene is TRBJ1-5, the V gene TRBV19; D is uncertain. Germline V CDR1 and CDR2: LNHDA, SQIVND (reference sequence). The length of the CDR3 is 14 residues. Trimming left V 9 bases short and J 3 bases short, with 15 bases between. The CDR3 is CASTTGGSNQPQHF. In DNA form, the CDR3 reads TGTGCCAGCACGACTGGCGGATCCAATCAGCCCCAGCATTTT.

This clonotype was picked up many times. The chain couples TRBV20-1 to TRBJ2-7; D not certain. CDR1 DFQATT and CDR2 SNEGSKA come from the germline V gene (reference sequence). V lost 2 bases to trimming and J lost 9 bases, with 11 bases between them. The CDR3 length is 11 residues. The CDR3, as DNA: TGCAGTGCTAGAAAGTCTCCGGGGCAGTACTTC. It codes for CSARKSPGQYF.

As concerns this clonotype: This may stem from a read error, because a much larger clone lies one nucleotide away. V gene TRBV2 combines with J gene TRBJ1-1; possibly TRBD1 for D (5 bases). CDR3 length: 13 amino acids. Trimming took off 11 bases at V and 3 bases at J, with 16 bases between the two ends. CDR1 SNHLY and CDR2 FYNNEI come from the germline V gene. The CDR3, as DNA: TGTGCCGGCAATGTCCTGGGGGACACTGAAGCTTTCTTT. It specifies CAGNVLGDTEAFF.

V is TRBV29-1 and J is TRBJ2-7; D is undetermined. Trimming removed 4 bases from V and 4 bases from J, with 11 bases in between. The CDR3 runs to 12 residues. Germline lookup yields CDR1 SQVTM and CDR2 ANQGSEA. This CDR3 reads CSVVSNGYEQYF. Written as DNA, the CDR3 is TGCAGCGTTGTCAGTAACGGGTACGAGCAGTACTTC.

This clonotype has at least ten counts. The chain couples TRBV28 to TRBJ1-6; 9 bases are shared with TRBD1. Germline values: CDR1 MDHEN, CDR2 SYDVKM. With 6 bases clipped from V and 7 bases from J, the junction kept 10 bases outside the gene matches. The CDR3 spans 16 residues. The CDR3 reads CASSNLRTGDNSPLHF. Written as DNA, the CDR3 is TGTGCCAGCAGCAACTTACGGACAGGGGACAATTCACCCCTCCACTTT.

The genes are TRBV12-3 or TRBV12-4 and TRBJ2-3; D perhaps matches TRBD1 (6 bases). The ends were cut back, 6 bases at V and 4 bases at J, with 17 bases in the middle. The CDR3 has 15 residues. CDR3 DNA sequence: TGTGCCAGCAGCCAGGTTACAGGGAGCCCAGATACGCAGTATTTT. Translated: CASSQVTGSPDTQYF.